A single sample gave rise to the 26 T cell receptor beta chains below, sequenced in a study of beta chain features in type 1 diabetes. The study reverse transcribed the entire isolated RNA, so it sequenced expressed TCRB transcripts. The method was immunoSEQ multiplex PCR; TCRdb's version includes in-frame clones alone and lacks a portion of them. The repertoire holds about 930,000 clones, with 17% as singletons. The sample taken for sequencing was naive CD4+ T cells from blood. The receptors stem from a woman aged 18-29 years in good health.

CDR3 bases: TGCGCCAGCAGCCAAGTCCGAGGGGCCAATGAGCAGTTCTTC. Translated: CASSQVRGANEQFF. The chain joins TRBV4-3 to TRBJ2-1; either TRBD1 or TRBD2 may supply D (5 bases each). The V gene's germline CDR1 is LGHNA and CDR2 YSLEER. CDR3 length: 14 amino acids. V was clipped by 1 base and J by 6 bases, with 10 bases between them.

V and J are TRBV2 and TRBJ2-2; no firm D call. Germline CDR1 is SNHLY and CDR2 is FYNNEI. The CDR3 has 16 amino acids. Trimming removed 3 bases from V and 8 bases from J, with 19 bases in between. The DNA of the CDR3 is TGTGCCAGCAGTGAGGCCGTACGAACTGGGCAGGGGGAGCTGTTTTTT. Amino acids: CASSEAVRTGQGELFF.

The CDR3 sequence: CASSLQREYEQYF. The DNA of the CDR3 is TGTGCCAGCAGTTTACAGCGGGAGTACGAGCAGTACTTC. V gene TRBV27 combines with J gene TRBJ2-7; 8 nucleotides line up with TRBD2. Germline CDR1 MNHEY, CDR2 SMNVEV (reference sequence). The junction had 1 base not matched to a gene; V was cut back by 2 bases and J by 4 bases. CDR3 length equals 13 residues.

This clone has more than one count but fewer than ten. The chain has TRBV5-4 and TRBJ2-6; 8 nucleotides line up with TRBD1. Germline CDR1 reads SGHNT; CDR2 reads YYREEE (reference sequence). The V gene end was trimmed by 6 bases and the J gene end by 0 bases; junction bases not matched to a gene: 5. CDR3 length: 16 residues. The chain's CDR3 is CASMATGGSGANVLTF. CDR3 DNA: TGTGCCAGCATGGCTACAGGGGGCTCTGGGGCCAACGTCCTGACTTTC.

This clone was observed a handful of times. The chain uses TRBV7-9 and TRBJ2-3; D unresolved. There are 15 residues in the CDR3. V dropped 5 bases and J dropped 2 bases, with 14 bases sitting between them. Germline V CDR1 and CDR2: SEHNR, FQNEAQ (reference sequence). CDR3 coding DNA: TGTGCCAGCAGCCGTCTTAGTGTGGACACAGATACGCAGTATTTT. Translated, it gives CASSRLSVDTDTQYF.

This clone was detected a few times. Here the CDR3 DNA reads TGTGCCAGCAACGCAAGCACACGGGGAGGGACCCAGTACTTC. It yields the protein CASNASTRGGTQYF. This chain joins TRBV28 and TRBJ2-5; a weak D match, TRBD2 (6 bases). The V end was cut by 7 bases, the J end by 7 bases, with 19 bases between. CDR1 is MDHEN and CDR2 is SYDVKM in the germline V gene. The CDR3 is made up of 14 amino acids.

This clone turned up a few times. V gene TRBV10-2 combines with J gene TRBJ2-1, with TRBD2 matching over 7 bases. Germline assignment: CDR1 WSHSY and CDR2 SAAADI. The CDR3 has 15 amino acids. The trim removed 9 bases at V and 3 bases at J, leaving 11 bases unmatched. The CDR3: CASCLAGVSYNEQFF. The CDR3 DNA sequence: TGCGCCAGTTGCCTGGCGGGAGTCAGCTACAATGAGCAGTTCTTC.

The V and J genes are TRBV7-2 and TRBJ2-5; D is uncertain. Germline assignment: CDR1 SGHTA and CDR2 FQGNSA. The ends were cut back, 2 bases at V and 4 bases at J, with 5 bases in the middle. The CDR3 totals 12 residues. For the CDR3, the DNA is TGTGCCAGCAGCTTAATTGTAGAGACCCAGTACTTC. Encoded protein: CASSLIVETQYF. Looking up the rest from reference TRBV7-2 and TRBJ2-5 gives the full variable domain: GAGVSQSPSNKVTEKGKDVELRCDPISGHTALYWYRQSLGQGLEFLIYFQGNSAPDKSGLPSDRFSAERTGGSVSTLTIQRTQQEDSAVYLCASSLIVETQYFGPGTRLLVL.

The chain couples TRBV11-1 to TRBJ2-7; no firm D call. The CDR3 runs to 14 residues. Trimming cost V 3 bases and J 1 base, with 10 bases left between them. Germline-derived CDR1 and CDR2 are SGHAT and FQDESV (reference sequence). In DNA, the CDR3 is TGTGCCAGCAGCTTGGGGTTTTCTTCCTACGAGCAGTACTTC. Protein sequence: CASSLGFSSYEQYF.

This clone was counted a few times. The chain has TRBV5-1 and TRBJ2-2; TRBD2 matches at 13 bases. Germline V gene lookup returns CDR1 SGHRS and CDR2 YFSETQ. V was clipped by 3 bases and J by 4 bases; unmatched bases: 3. The CDR3 sequence is 16 residues long. The CDR3 coding sequence is TGCGCCAGCAGCTGGGGGACTAGCGGGATCACCGGGGAGCTGTTTTTT. Translated, it gives CASSWGTSGITGELFF.

The CDR3 coding sequence is TGCAGCGTTGTCAAGGGGACTAGCACAGATACGCAGTATTTT. This translates into CSVVKGTSTDTQYF. The chain links TRBV29-1 to TRBJ2-3; the D gene is possibly TRBD2 (6 bases). V lost 4 bases, J lost 0 bases, and 11 bases lay in between. This CDR3 contains 14 residues. Germline CDR1 SQVTM, CDR2 ANQGSEA.

In its sample, this clone was seen a few times. The genes are TRBV5-5 and TRBJ2-1; 8 bases are a match to TRBD2. Trimming took 5 bases from V and 6 from J; bases not matched to a gene: 10. Germline assignment: CDR1 SGHKS and CDR2 YYEKEE (reference sequence). The CDR3 has 15 amino acids. The chain's CDR3 is CASRIPGLAGNEQFF. In DNA form, the CDR3 reads TGTGCCAGCAGGATCCCAGGACTAGCTGGCAATGAGCAGTTCTTC. The whole variable domain, filled in from reference TRBV5-5 and TRBJ2-1, reads DAGVTQSPTHLIKTRGQQVTLRCSPISGHKSVSWYQQVLGQGPQFIFQYYEKEERGRGNFPDRFSARQFPNYSSELNVNALLLGDSALYLCASRIPGLAGNEQFFGPGTRLTVL.

This clone showed up just a few times. The rearrangement joins TRBV18 to TRBJ1-4, with 9 bases identical to TRBD1. The V gene's germline CDR1 is KGHSH and CDR2 LQKENI. The J segment lost 4 bases and the V segment lost 5 bases, leaving 8 bases of the junction unmatched. The CDR3 runs to 16 residues. CDR3 DNA: TGTGCCAGCTCATTGGGACAGGGAGCCTTTAATGAAAAACTGTTTTTT. This gives the protein CASSLGQGAFNEKLFF.

The V gene is TRBV7-9, the J gene TRBJ2-1; the D is unclear. CDR3 length equals 11 residues. The ends were cut back, 7 bases at V and 6 bases at J, with 7 bases in the middle. Germline CDR1 reads SEHNR; CDR2 reads FQNEAQ (reference sequence). The CDR3 bases are TGTGCCAGCACGCCGGGCAATGAGCAGTTCTTC. As protein: CASTPGNEQFF.

The chain has TRBV28 and TRBJ2-7; D unresolved. V was trimmed by 3 bases and J by 0 bases, leaving 9 bases between them. Germline V gives CDR1 MDHEN, CDR2 SYDVKM. CDR3 size: 14 residues. The CDR3 protein is CASSFRYNSYEQYF. The CDR3 nucleotides are TGTGCCAGCAGTTTTAGGTATAACTCCTACGAGCAGTACTTC.

This clone has a handful of counts. The chain couples TRBV4-2 to TRBJ1-3, with 9 bases identical to TRBD1. The CDR3 runs to 16 residues. Germline CDR1 is LGHNA and CDR2 is YNFKEQ. Germline trimming cut 1 base from V and 1 base from J; bases unmatched to any gene: 2. CDR3 nucleotide sequence: TGTGCCAGCAGCCAAGCCGGGACAGGGTCTGGAAACACCATATATTTT. Its protein product is CASSQAGTGSGNTIYF.

This clone was picked up a small number of times. The genes are TRBV5-6 and TRBJ2-3; D unclear. The CDR3 has 13 residues. Germline V lookup: CDR1 SGHDT, CDR2 YYEEEE. V lost 3 bases and J 4 bases, leaving 9 bases between the germline ends. CDR3 bases: TGTGCCAGCAGCTCCACTTTAGCAGATACGCAGTATTTT. Encoded protein: CASSSTLADTQYF.

To note about this clone: This same CDR3 is encoded by further DNA sequences in the sample. The chain carries TRBV27 and TRBJ1-1; D gene uncertain. Deletions cut 2 bases from V and 1 base from J, with 5 bases between. In germline, CDR1 is MNHEY, CDR2 SMNVEV (reference sequence). The CDR3 loop spans 13 amino acids. In DNA form, the CDR3 reads TGTGCCAGCAGTTTACGACGGAACACTGAAGCTTTCTTT. Its protein product is CASSLRRNTEAFF.

The sample holds a few counts of this clone. The V call is TRBV7-2, the J call TRBJ1-1, with D maybe TRBD1 (6 bases). V lost 5 bases and J lost 5, with 18 bases in between. The CDR3 spans 15 residues. Per germline, CDR1 SGHTA and CDR2 FQGNSA. This CDR3 is CASSTQGTLGTEAFF. The DNA for the CDR3 is TGTGCCAGCAGCACCCAGGGGACACTTGGAACTGAAGCTTTCTTT.

V is TRBV2 and J is TRBJ1-1; TRBD1 is a possible D gene (6 bases). The germline CDR1 and CDR2 sequences are SNHLY and FYNNEI. V shed 2 bases and J shed 0 bases, with 7 bases lying between them. The CDR3 runs to 14 residues. The CDR3 DNA is TGTGCCAGCAGTGAACGGGACATGAACACTGAAGCTTTCTTT. Translating gives CASSERDMNTEAFF.

The table lists this clone with a few counts. The chain couples TRBV28 to TRBJ2-1; D may be TRBD1 (6 bases). This CDR3 spans 15 amino acids. Germline CDR1 is MDHEN and CDR2 is SYDVKM. The V end was cut by 5 bases, the J end by 4 bases, with 15 bases between. CDR3: CASSRGHPLYNEQFF. The CDR3 coding sequence is TGTGCCAGCAGTCGGGGACACCCCCTATACAATGAGCAGTTCTTC.

The J gene is TRBJ2-5, the V gene TRBV5-1; the match to TRBD2 covers 7 bases. The CDR3 is made up of 15 amino acids. The germline V gene encodes CDR1 SGHRS and CDR2 YFSETQ. V trimming: 3 bases; J trimming: 1 base; junction bases outside the gene matches: 6. The CDR3 spells CASSYLGTIQETQYF. DNA for the CDR3: TGCGCCAGCAGCTACCTTGGGACTATCCAAGAGACCCAGTACTTC.

This clone showed up just a few times. The DNA of the CDR3 is TGTGCCAGCAGCGTAGAGGTAGAACAAGAGACCCAGTACTTC. Amino acids: CASSVEVEQETQYF. The chain couples TRBV9 to TRBJ2-5, with D hard to call. CDR1 is SGDLS and CDR2 is YYNGEE in the germline V gene. V lost 0 bases and J 2 bases, leaving 8 bases between the germline ends. The CDR3 length is 14 residues.

This clone was found a few times. The J gene is TRBJ1-1, the V gene TRBV7-9; no clear D gene. Germline lookup yields CDR1 SEHNR and CDR2 FQNEAQ (reference sequence). Deletions cut 3 bases from V and 10 bases from J, with 12 bases between. CDR3 length: 12 residues. The DNA for the CDR3 is TGTGCCAGCAGCTTGGTTGGGAGTCCAGCTTTCTTT. It translates to CASSLVGSPAFF.

The chain combines TRBV21-1 with TRBJ1-1. TRBV21-1 is labeled a pseudogene. The CDR3 is 15 amino acids. CDR3 region: CASSIMGGLNTEAFF. The CDR3 nucleotides read TGTGCCAGCAGCATTATGGGCGGGCTGAACACTGAAGCTTTCTTT.

V is TRBV7-9 and J is TRBJ2-7; 11 positions agree with TRBD2. Looked up from germline, CDR1 is SEHNR and CDR2 is FQNEAQ (reference sequence). This CDR3 contains 15 residues. V gave up 5 bases and J gave up 5 bases; unmatched junction bases: 8. CDR3 in DNA: TGTGCCAGCAGCAAGAGACTAGCGGGATTGCACGAGCAGTACTTC. Its translation is CASSKRLAGLHEQYF.